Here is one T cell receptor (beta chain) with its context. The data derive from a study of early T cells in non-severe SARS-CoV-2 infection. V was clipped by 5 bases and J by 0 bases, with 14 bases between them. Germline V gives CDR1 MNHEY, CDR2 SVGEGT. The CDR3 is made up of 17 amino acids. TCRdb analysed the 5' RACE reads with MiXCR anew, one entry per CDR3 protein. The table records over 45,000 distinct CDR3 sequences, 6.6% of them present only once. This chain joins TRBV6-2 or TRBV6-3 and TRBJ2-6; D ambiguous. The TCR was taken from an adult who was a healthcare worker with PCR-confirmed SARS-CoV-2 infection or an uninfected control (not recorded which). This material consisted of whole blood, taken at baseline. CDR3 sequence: CASSKPDLGSGANVLTF. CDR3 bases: TGTGCCAGCAGTAAACCGGACCTGGGCTCTGGGGCCAACGTCCTGACTTTC.